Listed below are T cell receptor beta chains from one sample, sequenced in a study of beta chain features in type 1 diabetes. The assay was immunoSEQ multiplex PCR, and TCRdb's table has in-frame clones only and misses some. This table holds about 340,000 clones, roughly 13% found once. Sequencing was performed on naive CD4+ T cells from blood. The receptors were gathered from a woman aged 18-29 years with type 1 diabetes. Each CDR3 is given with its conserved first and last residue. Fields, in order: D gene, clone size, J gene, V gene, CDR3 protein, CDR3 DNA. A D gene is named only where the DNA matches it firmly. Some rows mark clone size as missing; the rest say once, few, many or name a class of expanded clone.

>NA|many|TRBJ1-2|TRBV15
CATSRDRLGYTF
TGTGCCACCAGCAGAGACAGGTTGGGCTACACCTTC
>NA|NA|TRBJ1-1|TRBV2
CASSDGQGNTEAFF
TGTGCCAGCAGTGATGGGCAGGGGAACACTGAAGCTTTCTTT
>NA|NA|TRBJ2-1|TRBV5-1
CASSYAASYNEQFF
TGCGCCAGCAGCTACGCGGCTTCCTACAATGAGCAGTTCTTC
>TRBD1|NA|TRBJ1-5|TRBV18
CASSPRTGSNQPQHF
TGTGCCAGCTCACCCCGGACAGGGAGCAATCAGCCCCAGCATTTT
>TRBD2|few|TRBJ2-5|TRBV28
CASSPGLAQETQYF
TGTGCCAGCAGCCCTGGACTAGCGCAAGAGACCCAGTACTTC
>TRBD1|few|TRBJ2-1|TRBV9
CASSVEIGGDRAHNEQFF
TGTGCCAGCAGCGTAGAGATAGGAGGGGACAGGGCCCACAATGAGCAGTTCTTC
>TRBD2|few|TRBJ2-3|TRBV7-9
CASSFRSSGSTDTQYF
TGTGCCAGCAGCTTCCGGTCTAGCGGGAGCACAGATACGCAGTATTTT
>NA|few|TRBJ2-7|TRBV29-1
CSVEGEYEQYF
TGCAGCGTTGAAGGGGAGTACGAGCAGTACTTC
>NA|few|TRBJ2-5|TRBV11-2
CASSLSYQETQYF
TGTGCCAGCAGCCTTTCGTACCAAGAGACCCAGTACTTC
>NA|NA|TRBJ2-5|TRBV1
CTSSQAPRGTNQETQYF
TGCACCAGCAGCCAGGCGCCTAGGGGGACAAATCAAGAGACCCAGTACTTC
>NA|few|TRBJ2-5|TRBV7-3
CASSLRPGLTQETQYF
TGTGCCAGCAGCTTACGCCCCGGACTGACCCAAGAGACCCAGTACTTC
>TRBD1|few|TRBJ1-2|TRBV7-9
CASSLTRTGIGYTF
TGTGCCAGCAGCTTAACCCGGACAGGGATAGGCTACACCTTC
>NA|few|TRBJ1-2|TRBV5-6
CASSPTGVYGYTF
TGTGCCAGCAGCCCCACGGGGGTCTATGGCTACACCTTC
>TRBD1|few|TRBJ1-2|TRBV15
CATSGVNRGDGYTF
TGTGCCACCAGCGGGGTAAACAGGGGTGATGGCTACACCTTC